This T cell receptor (beta chain) was obtained from a study of regulatory T cells in long-lasting Graves disease. General study points: Rather than thyroid tissue, only peripheral blood underwent study. Among the persistent patients, 2,500 to 3,500 public clonotypes were shared, more than the approximately 970 shared among new patients.

Trimming took off 10 bases at V and 3 bases at J, with 18 bases between the two ends. CDR3 size: 14 residues. Germline CDR1 reads MNHNS; CDR2 reads SASEGT. About this clonotype: Its antigen is unknown.

Specified time point: persistent/refractory GD, antithyroid drugs over 5 years with positive TRAb. PBMCs were the source of the RNA used for TCR sequencing. Library construction for TCR beta used iRepertoire HTBI primers and Arm-PCR of CDR3 regions. Each CDR3 protein is one row after TCRdb ran MiXCR on the multiplex PCR reads. The data show approximately 400,000 distinct CDR3 sequences, with 20% seen just once and around 21% held by the top ten. The sequences come from peripheral blood mononuclear cells (PBMCs), collected when the disease was refractory, from a patient treated with antithyroid drugs. The chain uses TRBV6-1 and TRBJ1-1; TRBD1 might be the D (5 bases). This receptor was taken from a female donor with Graves disease. Here the CDR3 DNA reads TGTGCCACTCACCGACAGCTGGGGGACACTGAAGCTTTCTTT. This encodes CATHRQLGDTEAFF.